These 7 T cell receptor beta chains originate from one sample sequenced in a study of cytotoxic CD8 clonotypes in ibrutinib-treated CLL. Using immunoSEQ multiplex PCR, the repertoire was profiled, and TCRdb retains in-frame clones only, with some absent. The sample shows 150,000 to 250,000 clones, around three quarters of them seen only once. This material consisted of PBMCs, taken after 24 months of ibrutinib treatment. The receptors were sampled from a human donor with chronic lymphocytic leukemia.

This clone has a single count. V is TRBV7-2 and J is TRBJ2-1; TRBD2 matches 12 bases. The V gene end was trimmed by 3 bases and the J gene end by 9 bases; junction bases not matched to a gene: 9. CDR3 length: 16 residues. CDR1 SGHTA and CDR2 FQGNSA come from the germline V gene. The CDR3 spells CASSFDGLAGIGEQFF. CDR3 sequence (DNA): TGTGCCAGCAGCTTCGACGGACTAGCGGGAATTGGTGAGCAGTTCTTC.

The sample holds one count of this clone. This sequence joins TRBV4-1 and TRBJ1-1; D gene unclear. The CDR3 extends over 15 amino acids. The V gene lost 4 bases and the J gene lost 3 bases, with 15 bases spanning the gap. Germline CDR1 MGHRA, CDR2 YSYEKL. CDR3 sequence reads: CASSLTGSADTEAFF. CDR3 nucleotide sequence: TGCGCCAGCAGCCTGACTGGGTCGGCGGACACTGAAGCTTTCTTT.

The V gene is TRBV27, the J gene TRBJ2-2; perhaps TRBD2 as D (5 bases). Trimming took 5 bases from V and 8 from J, leaving 15 bases between them. There are 14 residues in the CDR3. Looked up from germline, CDR1 is MNHEY and CDR2 is SMNVEV (reference sequence). DNA for the CDR3: TGTGCCAGCAGTCTAACTAGTTCACAAGGGGAGCTGTTTTTT. It codes for CASSLTSSQGELFF.

The rearrangement links TRBV18 to TRBJ2-3, with 9 bases aligning to TRBD2. This CDR3 region has 17 residues. Per the germline V gene, CDR1 is KGHSH and CDR2 is LQKENI. The V gene end was trimmed by 3 bases and the J gene end by 2 bases; junction bases not matched to a gene: 9. CDR3 in DNA: TGTGCCAGCTCACCTGGTATTAGCGGGGGTATCACAGATACGCAGTATTTT. Encoded protein: CASSPGISGGITDTQYF.

The chain couples TRBV7-9 to TRBJ1-2; a weak D match, TRBD1 (6 bases). This CDR3 has 15 amino acids. The V gene's germline CDR1 is SEHNR and CDR2 FQNEAQ (reference sequence). V was clipped by 2 bases and J by 8 bases, with 18 bases between them. CDR3 protein: CASSLLGASMVGYTF. CDR3 nucleotide sequence: TGTGCCAGCAGCTTATTGGGGGCCTCTATGGTCGGCTACACCTTC. Drawing the rest from reference TRBV7-9 and TRBJ1-2, the complete variable domain is DTGVSQNPRHKITKRGQNVTFRCDPISEHNRLYWYRQTLGQGPEFLTYFQNEAQLEKSRLLSDRFSAERPKGSFSTLEIQRTEQGDSAMYLCASSLLGASMVGYTFGSGTRLTVV.

The gene calls are TRBV27 and TRBJ2-1; 12 nucleotides line up with TRBD2. The CDR3 has 18 amino acids. Germline CDR1 and CDR2: MNHEY and SMNVEV (reference sequence). V was clipped by 1 base and J by 3 bases; unmatched bases: 7. CDR3 residues: CASSLYPTTSGSYNEQFF. The CDR3 DNA follows: TGTGCCAGCAGTTTATACCCCACGACTAGCGGGAGCTACAATGAGCAGTTCTTC.

This clone was found a few times. The chain uses TRBV9 and TRBJ2-1; 12 positions agree with TRBD2. This CDR3 contains 16 residues. The germline V gene has CDR1 SGDLS and CDR2 YYNGEE. V gave up 0 bases and J gave up 5 bases; unmatched junction bases: 3. CDR3 in DNA: TGTGCCAGCAGCGTAGAACTAGCGGGAGGACACAATGAGCAGTTCTTC. This encodes CASSVELAGGHNEQFF.